This T cell receptor beta chain was sequenced during a study of neurological immune-mediated disorders. Study outcomes and limitations: Across subjects, expanded clones had no CDR3 amino acid sequences in common, pointing to private repertoires in all groups.

The ends were cut back, 0 bases at V and 8 bases at J, with 10 bases in the middle. CDR1 and CDR2 from the germline V gene are DFQATT and SNEGSKA (reference sequence). The CDR3 contains 12 residues. PBMCs stored at -80 C, numbering 2 million, were the origin of the unsorted libraries. This clonotype has at least ten counts. The antigen is undetermined. Synthesis of cDNA was carried out by template-switch 5'RACE. The reaction used 10-nucleotide random UMIs. The output of every sequencing run exceeded 170 million TCR-beta sequences, derived from 15-18 subjects. TCRdb reprocessed the 5' RACE reads via MiXCR and lists one record per CDR3 protein. The sample lists tens of thousands of distinct CDR3 sequences, just over 2.5% occurring once.

The chain has TRBV20-1 and TRBJ1-1; weak D call: TRBD1 (5 bases). Sequencing was done on a sample of PBMCs. The TCR comes from a woman aged 25-40 years with multiple sclerosis. The CDR3 DNA is TGCAGTGCTAGAGATCAGGGCAGGGAAGCTTTCTTT. It yields the protein CSARDQGREAFF.